These T cell receptor beta chains were read from a single sample in a study of Ad26.COV2.S vaccination and SARS-CoV-2 variants. Libraries were prepared by immunoSEQ multiplex PCR; TCRdb keeps only in-frame clonotypes and omits some of them. The sample records a few hundred thousand clones, 88% being singletons. This sample comprised peripheral blood, obtained in a trial of Ad26.COV2.S vaccine versus placebo. These receptors were obtained from a person aged 18-65 years who received the Ad26.COV2.S COVID-19 vaccine or a placebo. CDR3s include the opening cysteine and the closing phenylalanine or tryptophan. A D gene is named only where the DNA matches it firmly. Clone size appears in some rows only: once, few, many, or a class for an expanded clone.

>once|-|TRBJ1-5|TRBV5-6
TGTGCCAGCAGCCTCCGGGGCCTTCAGCCCCAGCATTTT
CASSLRGLQPQHF
>-|TRBD1|TRBJ2-1|TRBV9
TGTGCCAGCAGCGTAGGGGGGGACAGGGTCCTCTATGAGCAGTTCTTC
CASSVGGDRVLYEQFF
>-|-|TRBJ2-7|TRBV30
TGTGCCTGGAGTGTACGCTCCCCGGGGGAGCAGTACTTC
CAWSVRSPGEQYF
>-|TRBD1|TRBJ2-3|TRBV29-1
TGCAGCGTTGTCCGTTCAACAGGGGTAGATACGCAGTATTTT
CSVVRSTGVDTQYF
>-|TRBD1|TRBJ1-2|TRBV28
TGTGCCAGCAGTAGACAGGGGACCAACTATGGCTACACCTTC
CASSRQGTNYGYTF
>once|TRBD1|TRBJ2-2|TRBV12-5
TGTGCTAGTGGTTTCAGGGTCTTAGGACAGGTGAACACCGGGGAGCTGTTTTTT
CASGFRVLGQVNTGELFF
>-|-|TRBJ2-4|TRBV28
TGTGCCAGCAGTTTAAACGGTCGTTGGCACTTC
CASSLNGRWHF
>-|TRBD1|TRBJ2-7|TRBV28
TGTGCCAGCAGTCCCTCCGGGACAGTCTCCTACGAGCAGTACTTC
CASSPSGTVSYEQYF
>-|TRBD1|TRBJ1-3|TRBV3-1/TRBV3-2
TGTGCCAGCAGACAGACAGGGTCTGGAAACACCATATATTTT
CASRQTGSGNTIYF
>-|-|TRBJ1-1|TRBV5-1
TGCGCCAGCAGCTTCGGCAGGGACGGGAACACTGAAGCTTTCTTT
CASSFGRDGNTEAFF
>-|-|TRBJ2-1|TRBV19
TGTGCCAGTAGCCTTGACGGGTACAATGAGCAGTTCTTC
CASSLDGYNEQFF
>-|-|TRBJ1-5|TRBV19
TGTGCCAGTAGTATCTTCCGGGACACCGCCTCGAGCAATCAGCCCCAGCATTTT
CASSIFRDTASSNQPQHF
>-|-|TRBJ1-5|TRBV5-6
TGTGCCAGCAGCTGGGGGAGGGGCAGAAATCAGCCCCAGCATTTT
CASSWGRGRNQPQHF
>-|-|TRBJ2-3|TRBV10-3
TGTGCCATCAGTGAGGGGGGCGCAGATACGCAGTATTTT
CAISEGGADTQYF
>-|-|TRBJ2-1|TRBV19
TGTGCCAGTCCAACCGGGGGTACAGGCAATGAGCAGTTCTTC
CASPTGGTGNEQFF
>-|-|TRBJ1-6|TRBV4-3
TGCGCCAGCAGCCAAGATGTGGGAAGACCCATATATAATTCACCCCTCCACTTT
CASSQDVGRPIYNSPLHF
>-|TRBD1|TRBJ1-1|TRBV10-2
TGCGCCAGCAGATCCGACAGGGACAAAGCTTTCTTT
CASRSDRDKAFF
>-|-|TRBJ2-7|TRBV12-5
TGTGCTAGTGGTCCAGTGAGGAGGGGTAGTCTCTCCTACGAGCAGTACTTC
CASGPVRRGSLSYEQYF
>-|TRBD2|TRBJ2-1|TRBV11-3
TGTGCCAGCAGCCAACTAGCGGGGGGATACAATGAGCAGTTCTTC
CASSQLAGGYNEQFF
>-|TRBD1|TRBJ2-1|TRBV4-3
TGCGCCAGCAGCCAAGATTGGGGACAGAGAAACAATGAGCAGTTCTTC
CASSQDWGQRNNEQFF
>-|-|TRBJ1-4|TRBV5-5
TGTGCCAGCAGTAGGGACGGAGATGCAACTAATGAAAAACTGTTTTTT
CASSRDGDATNEKLFF
>once|-|TRBJ2-1|TRBV6-6
TGTGCCAGCAGCCCCTCCTACAATGAGCAGTTCTTC
CASSPSYNEQFF
>-|-|TRBJ1-5|TRBV30
TGTGCCTGGAGTGTAGGATTTTTTAGCAATCAGCCCCAGCATTTT
CAWSVGFFSNQPQHF